This T cell receptor (beta chain) is drawn from a study of T-cell memory formation after mild COVID-19. The CDR3 runs to 16 residues. Per germline, CDR1 MNHEY and CDR2 SMNVEV (reference sequence). V lost 7 bases and J lost 0; bases outside the gene matches: 8. TCRdb used MiXCR to reprocess the 5' RACE reads, holding one entry per CDR3 protein. The repertoire holds about 350,000 distinct CDR3 sequences, with approximately 13% as singletons. In this sample, this clonotype turned up a few times. This chain uses TRBV27 with TRBJ1-5; 8 nucleotides agree with TRBD1. The material sequenced was PBMCs or a T cell subset sorted from them (not recorded which). This TCR was sampled from a man aged 18 to 35 who had mild COVID-19 (a few samples of this study predate the infection). Cell type and time point are not known. CDR3 sequence: CASNPTGGYSNQPQHF. The DNA for the CDR3 is TGTGCCAGCAATCCCACAGGGGGATATAGCAATCAGCCCCAGCATTTT.